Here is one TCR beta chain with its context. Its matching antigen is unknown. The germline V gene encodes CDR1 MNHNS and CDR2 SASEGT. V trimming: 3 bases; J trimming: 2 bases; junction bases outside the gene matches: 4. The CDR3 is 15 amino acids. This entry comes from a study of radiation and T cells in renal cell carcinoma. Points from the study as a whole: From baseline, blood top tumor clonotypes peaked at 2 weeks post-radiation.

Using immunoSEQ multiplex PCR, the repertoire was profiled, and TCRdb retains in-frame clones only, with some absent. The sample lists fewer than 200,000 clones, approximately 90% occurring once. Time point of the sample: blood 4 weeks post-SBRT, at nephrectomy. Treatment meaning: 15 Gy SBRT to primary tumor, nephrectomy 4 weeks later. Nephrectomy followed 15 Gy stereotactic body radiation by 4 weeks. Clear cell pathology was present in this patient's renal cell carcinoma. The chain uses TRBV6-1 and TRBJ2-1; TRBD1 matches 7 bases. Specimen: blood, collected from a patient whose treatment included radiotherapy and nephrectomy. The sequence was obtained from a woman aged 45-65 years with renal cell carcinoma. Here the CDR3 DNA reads TGTGCCAGCAGTGACTACAGGGGTCCCTACAATGAGCAGTTCTTC. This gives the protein CASSDYRGPYNEQFF.